A single sample is the source of the 14 T cell receptor beta chains below, sequenced in a study of shared clonotypes between healthy human individuals. Only in-frame clones appear in the TCRdb table, and some are missing; sequencing was by immunoSEQ multiplex PCR. The sample records 2.3 million or so clones, over 85% being singletons. Sequencing was done on a sample of naive CD4+ T cells from PBMCs. Subset denoted: CD45RA+ positively selected. The receptors were gathered from a man in his late teens or twenties in good health. Some clones in this sample may be carry-over from other donors' samples.

The V and J genes are TRBV5-1 and TRBJ1-3; D is unresolved. CDR1 and CDR2 (germline): SGHRS, YFSETQ. The CDR3 totals 15 residues. The V gene lost 4 bases and the J gene lost 0 bases, with 11 bases spanning the gap. CDR3 in amino acids: CASSAPGSSGNTIYF. The CDR3 bases are TGCGCCAGCAGCGCCCCCGGGAGCTCTGGAAACACCATATATTTT.

In this sample, this clone turned up once. This chain links TRBV4-3 with TRBJ2-7; a possible D gene is TRBD1 (5 bases). With 1 base removed from V and 5 bases from J, the gap between germline ends came to 9 bases. There are 13 residues in the CDR3. Germline loops: CDR1 LGHNA, CDR2 YSLEER. The CDR3 DNA sequence: TGCGCCAGCAGCCAAGTCCAGGGTAACGAGCAGTACTTC. This sequence encodes CASSQVQGNEQYF.

This rearrangement joins TRBV7-2 to TRBJ2-3; 12 nucleotides match TRBD2. V lost 4 bases to trimming and J lost 3 bases; unmatched junction nucleotides: 5. CDR1 and CDR2 from the germline V gene are SGHTA and FQGNSA. The CDR3 sequence is 16 residues long. The CDR3: CASSSSGRASTDTQYF. The CDR3 DNA is TGTGCCAGCAGCTCTAGCGGGAGGGCCTCGACAGATACGCAGTATTTT. Supplemented by reference TRBV7-2 and TRBJ2-3, the full variable domain reads GAGVSQSPSNKVTEKGKDVELRCDPISGHTALYWYRQSLGQGLEFLIYFQGNSAPDKSGLPSDRFSAERTGGSVSTLTIQRTQQEDSAVYLCASSSSGRASTDTQYFGPGTRLTVL.

The chain combines TRBV28 with TRBJ2-7, with D perhaps matching TRBD2 (6 bases). This CDR3 comprises 15 residues. V was trimmed by 6 bases and J by 7 bases, leaving 22 bases between them. The germline gives CDR1 MDHEN, CDR2 SYDVKM. The CDR3 nucleotides are TGTGCCAGCAGCCCGGCGGGGTGGGCTCTCGTAGAGCAGTACTTC. It encodes CASSPAGWALVEQYF.

The V call is TRBV7-8, the J call TRBJ2-7; 9 bases agree with TRBD2. The length of the CDR3 is 17 residues. Losses at the gene ends were 5 bases for V and 5 bases for J; bases not matched to a gene: 16. Germline V gene lookup returns CDR1 SGHVS and CDR2 FQNEAQ. The CDR3 region is CASSLESVASGMDEQYF. The CDR3 DNA sequence: TGTGCCAGCAGCCTAGAGAGTGTAGCTAGCGGGATGGACGAGCAGTACTTC.

J is TRBJ2-1 and V is TRBV5-1; TRBD1 matches 8 bases. The V segment lost 5 bases and the J segment 2 bases; nucleotides outside the gene matches: 12. CDR3 size: 17 residues. Germline V gene data show CDR1 as SGHRS and CDR2 as YFSETQ. CDR3 residues: CASSRVAGTGPYNEQFF. The CDR3 nucleotides read TGCGCCAGCAGTCGTGTGGCCGGGACAGGACCCTACAATGAGCAGTTCTTC.

The CDR3 nucleotides read TGTGCCAGCACTCTCACAGATACGCAGTATTTT. This codes for CASTLTDTQYF. The chain uses TRBV25-1 and TRBJ2-3; D is ambiguous. Germline-derived CDR1 and CDR2 are MGHDK and SYGVNS. Trimming stripped 7 bases from V and 2 bases from J, with 4 bases between. This CDR3 comprises 11 residues.

The chain employs TRBV10-3 and TRBJ1-1; tentative D call: TRBD1 (5 bases). The CDR3 totals 13 residues. V lost 10 bases and J 3 bases, leaving 15 bases between the germline ends. The germline gives CDR1 ENHRY, CDR2 SYGVKD. The CDR3 here is CATTNGGDTEAFF. DNA for the CDR3: TGTGCCACCACGAACGGAGGGGACACTGAAGCTTTCTTT.

J is TRBJ1-5 and V is TRBV5-5; TRBD1 aligns across 12 bases. Germline V gives CDR1 SGHKS, CDR2 YYEKEE (reference sequence). J gave up 5 bases and V 4 bases, and 4 bases lay outside the gene matches. The CDR3 covers 15 residues. CDR3: CASSPRDRGHQPQHF. The DNA of the CDR3 is TGTGCCAGCAGCCCCCGGGACAGGGGGCATCAGCCCCAGCATTTT. Full variable domain (rest looked up from reference TRBV5-5 and TRBJ1-5): DAGVTQSPTHLIKTRGQQVTLRCSPISGHKSVSWYQQVLGQGPQFIFQYYEKEERGRGNFPDRFSARQFPNYSSELNVNALLLGDSALYLCASSPRDRGHQPQHFGDGTRLSIL.

This chain uses TRBV7-2 with TRBJ1-1, with 8 bases identical to TRBD1. With V trimmed by 7 bases and J by 4 bases, 11 bases remained unmatched. Germline values: CDR1 SGHTA, CDR2 FQGNSA. The CDR3 is 15 amino acids. CDR3 loop: CASTIIQGGRTEAFF. In nucleotides, the CDR3 is TGTGCCAGCACCATAATACAGGGGGGTCGCACTGAAGCTTTCTTT. Full variable domain (missing parts from reference TRBV7-2 and TRBJ1-1): GAGVSQSPSNKVTEKGKDVELRCDPISGHTALYWYRQSLGQGLEFLIYFQGNSAPDKSGLPSDRFSAERTGGSVSTLTIQRTQQEDSAVYLCASTIIQGGRTEAFFGQGTRLTVV.

This chain uses TRBV5-4 with TRBJ2-7; D may match TRBD1 or TRBD2 (5 bases each). Germline CDR1 reads SGHNT; CDR2 reads YYREEE (reference sequence). The V end was cut by 0 bases, the J end by 6 bases, with 16 bases between. This CDR3 comprises 15 residues. For the CDR3, the DNA is TGTGCCAGCAGCTTGGGCCAGCCCGGGGCGGTCGAGCAGTACTTC. It translates to CASSLGQPGAVEQYF.

The CDR3 DNA reads as TGTGCCAGCAGTCACAATGCGTTGGGGAGCACAGATACGCAGTATTTT. Residues: CASSHNALGSTDTQYF. The gene calls are TRBV11-3 and TRBJ2-3; D is ambiguous. The V gene's germline CDR1 is SGHNT and CDR2 YENEEA. The CDR3 spans 16 residues. Trimming removed 6 bases at V and 0 bases at J, with 16 bases between. Based on the CDR3 plus reference TRBV11-3 and TRBJ2-3, the full variable domain is EAGVVQSPRYKIIEKKQPVAFWCNPISGHNTLYWYLQNLGQGPELLIRYENEEAVDDSQLPKDRFSAERLKGVDSTLKIQPAELGDSAVYLCASSHNALGSTDTQYFGPGTRLTVL.

The V and J genes are TRBV5-1 and TRBJ2-7; 7 nucleotides agree with TRBD2. Germline V gene lookup returns CDR1 SGHRS and CDR2 YFSETQ. The CDR3 totals 16 residues. The V and J ends lost 4 bases and 3 bases, in that order; junction bases with no gene match: 13. CDR3 DNA sequence: TGCGCCAGCAGCCCCGGGGTCGGGGGGACCCACTACGAGCAGTACTTC. Translating it yields CASSPGVGGTHYEQYF.

This clone was recorded a few times. The chain employs TRBV28 and TRBJ1-3, with 8 positions matching TRBD1. The CDR3 runs to 16 residues. CDR1 is MDHEN, CDR2 SYDVKM, per germline. J gave up 0 bases and V 6 bases, and 7 bases lay outside the gene matches. The chain's CDR3 is CASSQGTGNSGNTIYF. The CDR3 DNA is TGTGCCAGCAGCCAAGGGACAGGAAACTCTGGAAACACCATATATTTT.